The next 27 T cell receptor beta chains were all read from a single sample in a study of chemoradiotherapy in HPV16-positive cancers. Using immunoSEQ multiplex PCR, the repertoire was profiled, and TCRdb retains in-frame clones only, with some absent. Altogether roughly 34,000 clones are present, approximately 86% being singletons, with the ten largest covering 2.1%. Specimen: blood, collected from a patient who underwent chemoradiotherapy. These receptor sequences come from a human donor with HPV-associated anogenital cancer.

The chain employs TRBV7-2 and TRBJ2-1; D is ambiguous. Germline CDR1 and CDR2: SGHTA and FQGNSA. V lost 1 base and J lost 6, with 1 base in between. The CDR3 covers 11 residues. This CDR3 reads CASSLVNEQFF. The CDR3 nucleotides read TGTGCCAGCAGCTTAGTCAATGAGCAGTTCTTC. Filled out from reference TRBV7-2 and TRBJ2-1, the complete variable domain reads GAGVSQSPSNKVTEKGKDVELRCDPISGHTALYWYRQSLGQGLEFLIYFQGNSAPDKSGLPSDRFSAERTGGSVSTLTIQRTQQEDSAVYLCASSLVNEQFFGPGTRLTVL.

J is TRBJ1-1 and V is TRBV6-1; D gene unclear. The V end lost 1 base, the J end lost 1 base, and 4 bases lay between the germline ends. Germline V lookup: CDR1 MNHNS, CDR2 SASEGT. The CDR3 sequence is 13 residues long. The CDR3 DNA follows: TGTGCCAGCAGTGAAGGATGGAACACTGAAGCTTTCTTT. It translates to CASSEGWNTEAFF.

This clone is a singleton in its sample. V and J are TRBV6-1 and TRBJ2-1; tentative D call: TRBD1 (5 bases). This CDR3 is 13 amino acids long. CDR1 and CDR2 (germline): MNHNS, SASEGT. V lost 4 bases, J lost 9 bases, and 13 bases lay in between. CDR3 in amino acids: CASSVRRESEQFF. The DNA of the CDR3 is TGTGCCAGCAGTGTACGCAGGGAATCTGAGCAGTTCTTC.

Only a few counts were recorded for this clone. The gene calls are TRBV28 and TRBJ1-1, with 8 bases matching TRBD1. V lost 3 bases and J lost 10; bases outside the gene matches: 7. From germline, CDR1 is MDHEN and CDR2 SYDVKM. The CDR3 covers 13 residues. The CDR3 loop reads CASSFKDRDRAFF. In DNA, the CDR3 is TGTGCCAGCAGTTTTAAGGACAGGGATAGAGCTTTCTTT.

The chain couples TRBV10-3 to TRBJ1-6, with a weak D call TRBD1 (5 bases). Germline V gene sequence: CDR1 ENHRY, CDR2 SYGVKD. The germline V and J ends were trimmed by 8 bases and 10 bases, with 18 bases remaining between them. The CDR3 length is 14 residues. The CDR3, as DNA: TGTGCCATCCAGGGAGAGGGGAGGAACTCACCCCTCCACTTT. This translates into CAIQGEGRNSPLHF.

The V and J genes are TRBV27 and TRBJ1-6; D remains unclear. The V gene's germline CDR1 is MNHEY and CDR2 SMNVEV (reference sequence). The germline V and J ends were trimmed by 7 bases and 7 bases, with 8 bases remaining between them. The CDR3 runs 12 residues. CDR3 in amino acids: CASTRLNSPLHF. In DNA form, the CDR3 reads TGTGCCAGCACCCGGTTAAATTCACCCCTCCACTTT.

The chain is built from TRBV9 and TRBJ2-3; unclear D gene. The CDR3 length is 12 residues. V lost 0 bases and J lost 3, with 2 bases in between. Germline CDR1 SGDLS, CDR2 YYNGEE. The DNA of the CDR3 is TGTGCCAGCAGCGTAGGAACAGATACGCAGTATTTT. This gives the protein CASSVGTDTQYF.

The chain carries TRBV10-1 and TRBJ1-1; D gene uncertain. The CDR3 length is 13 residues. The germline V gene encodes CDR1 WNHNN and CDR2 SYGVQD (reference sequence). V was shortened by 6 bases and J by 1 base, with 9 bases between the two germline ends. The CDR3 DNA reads TGCGCCAGCAGACACACTCAGAACACTGAAGCTTTCTTT. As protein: CASRHTQNTEAFF.

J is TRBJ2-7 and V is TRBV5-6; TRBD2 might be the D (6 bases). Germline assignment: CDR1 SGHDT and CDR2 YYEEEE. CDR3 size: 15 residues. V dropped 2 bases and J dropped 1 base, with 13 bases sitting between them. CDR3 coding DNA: TGTGCCAGCAGCTTAATGGGGGGAAGGTCCTACGAGCAGTACTTC. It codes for CASSLMGGRSYEQYF.

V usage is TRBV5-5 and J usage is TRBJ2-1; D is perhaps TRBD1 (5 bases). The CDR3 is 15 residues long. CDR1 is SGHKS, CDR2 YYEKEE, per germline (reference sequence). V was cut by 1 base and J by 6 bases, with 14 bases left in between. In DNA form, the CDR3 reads TGTGCCAGCAGCTTGTCAGTTGGGGCTAGCAATGAGCAGTTCTTC. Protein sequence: CASSLSVGASNEQFF.

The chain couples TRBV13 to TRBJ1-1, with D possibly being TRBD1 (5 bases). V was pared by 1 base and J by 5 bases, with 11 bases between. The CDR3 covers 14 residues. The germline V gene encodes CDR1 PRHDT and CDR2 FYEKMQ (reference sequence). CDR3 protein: CASSLDAGGTEAFF. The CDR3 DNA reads TGTGCCAGCAGCTTAGATGCGGGGGGGACTGAAGCTTTCTTT.

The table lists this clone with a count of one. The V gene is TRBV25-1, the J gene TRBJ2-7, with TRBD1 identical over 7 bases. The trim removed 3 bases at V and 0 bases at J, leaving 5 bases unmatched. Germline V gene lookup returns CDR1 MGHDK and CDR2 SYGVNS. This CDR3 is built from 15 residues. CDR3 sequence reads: CASSEPTGNSYEQYF. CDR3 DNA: TGTGCCAGCAGTGAGCCGACAGGGAACTCCTACGAGCAGTACTTC.

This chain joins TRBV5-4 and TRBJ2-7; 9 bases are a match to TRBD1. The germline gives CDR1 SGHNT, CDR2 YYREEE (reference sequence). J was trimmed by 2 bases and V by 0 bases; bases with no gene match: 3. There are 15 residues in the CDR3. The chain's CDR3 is CASSLGTGVAYEQYF. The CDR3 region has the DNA TGTGCCAGCAGCTTGGGGACAGGGGTTGCCTACGAGCAGTACTTC.

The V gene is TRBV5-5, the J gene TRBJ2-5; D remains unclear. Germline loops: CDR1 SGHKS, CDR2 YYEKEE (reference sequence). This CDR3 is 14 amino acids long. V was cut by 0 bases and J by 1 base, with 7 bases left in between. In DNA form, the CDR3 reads TGTGCCAGCAGCTTGGGGCATCTCCAAGAGACCCAGTACTTC. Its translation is CASSLGHLQETQYF.

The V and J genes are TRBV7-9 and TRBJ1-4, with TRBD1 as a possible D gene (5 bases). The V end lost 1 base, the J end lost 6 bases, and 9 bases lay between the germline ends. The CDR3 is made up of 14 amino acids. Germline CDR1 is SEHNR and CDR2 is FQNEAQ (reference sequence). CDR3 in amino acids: CASSLEQAYEKLFF. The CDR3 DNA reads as TGTGCCAGCAGCTTAGAACAGGCGTATGAAAAACTGTTTTTT.

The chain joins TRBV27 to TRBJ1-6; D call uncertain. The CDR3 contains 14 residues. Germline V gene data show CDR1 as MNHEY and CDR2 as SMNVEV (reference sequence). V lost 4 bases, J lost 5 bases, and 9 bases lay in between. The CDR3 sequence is CASSYTHNNSPLHF. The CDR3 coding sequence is TGTGCCAGCAGTTACACGCACAATAATTCACCCCTCCACTTT.

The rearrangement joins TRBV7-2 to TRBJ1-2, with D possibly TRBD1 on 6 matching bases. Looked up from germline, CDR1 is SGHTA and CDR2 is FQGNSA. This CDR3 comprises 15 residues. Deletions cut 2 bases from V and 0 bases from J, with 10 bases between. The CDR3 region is CASSLSRGANYGYTF. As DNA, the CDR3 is TGTGCCAGCAGCTTAAGCAGGGGAGCTAACTATGGCTACACCTTC.

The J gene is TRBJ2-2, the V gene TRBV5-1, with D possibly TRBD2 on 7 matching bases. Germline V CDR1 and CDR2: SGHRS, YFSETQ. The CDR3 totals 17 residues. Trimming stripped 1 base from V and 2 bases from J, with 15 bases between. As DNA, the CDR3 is TGCGCCAGCAGCTTGAGACTAGGGGGGGGAAACACCGGGGAGCTGTTTTTT. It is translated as CASSLRLGGGNTGELFF.

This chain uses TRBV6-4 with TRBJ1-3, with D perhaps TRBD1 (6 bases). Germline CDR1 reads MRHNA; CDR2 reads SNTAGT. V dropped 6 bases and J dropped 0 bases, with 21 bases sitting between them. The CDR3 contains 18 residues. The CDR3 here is CASRGRRGGTSSGNTIYF. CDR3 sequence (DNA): TGTGCCAGCAGGGGCAGGAGAGGGGGTACGAGCTCTGGAAACACCATATATTTT.

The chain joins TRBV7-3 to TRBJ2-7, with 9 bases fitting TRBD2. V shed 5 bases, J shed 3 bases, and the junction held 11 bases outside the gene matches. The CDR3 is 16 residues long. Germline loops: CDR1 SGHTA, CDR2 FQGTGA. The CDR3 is CASSPKAGGIIYEQYF. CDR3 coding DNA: TGTGCCAGCAGCCCAAAGGCGGGGGGGATAATCTACGAGCAGTACTTC.

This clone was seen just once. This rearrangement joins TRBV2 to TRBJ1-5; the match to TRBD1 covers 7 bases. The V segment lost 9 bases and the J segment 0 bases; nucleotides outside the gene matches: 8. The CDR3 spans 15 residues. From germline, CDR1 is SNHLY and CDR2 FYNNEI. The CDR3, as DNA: TGTGCCAGTCAACAGGGGCGTTATAGCAATCAGCCCCAGCATTTT. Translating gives CASQQGRYSNQPQHF.

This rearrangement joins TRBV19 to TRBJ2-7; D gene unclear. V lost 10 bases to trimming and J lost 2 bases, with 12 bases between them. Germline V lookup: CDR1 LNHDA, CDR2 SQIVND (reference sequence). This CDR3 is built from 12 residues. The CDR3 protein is CATSDRTYEQYF. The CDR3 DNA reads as TGTGCCACTTCGGACCGAACCTACGAGCAGTACTTC.

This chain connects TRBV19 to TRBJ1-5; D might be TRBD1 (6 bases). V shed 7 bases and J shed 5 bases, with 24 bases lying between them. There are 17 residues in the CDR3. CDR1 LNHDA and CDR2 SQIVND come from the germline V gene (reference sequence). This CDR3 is CASTRRGDSNGHQPQHF. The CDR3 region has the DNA TGTGCCAGTACCCGAAGGGGGGATTCAAACGGACATCAGCCCCAGCATTTT.

The CDR3 protein is CASSLLDRVGTEAFF. CDR3 coding DNA: TGTGCCAGCAGCTTACTTGACAGGGTCGGGACTGAAGCTTTCTTT. The V call is TRBV7-9, the J call TRBJ1-1; 7 bases are shared with TRBD1. The CDR3 contains 15 residues. The junction had 8 bases not matched to a gene; V was cut back by 2 bases and J by 5 bases. Germline CDR1 is SEHNR and CDR2 is FQNEAQ (reference sequence).

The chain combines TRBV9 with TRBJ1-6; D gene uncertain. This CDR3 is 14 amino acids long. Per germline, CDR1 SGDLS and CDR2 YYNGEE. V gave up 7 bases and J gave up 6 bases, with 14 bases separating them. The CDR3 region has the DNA TGTGCCAGCGGAGGAGGTTCCCCTAATTCACCCCTCCACTTT. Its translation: CASGGGSPNSPLHF.

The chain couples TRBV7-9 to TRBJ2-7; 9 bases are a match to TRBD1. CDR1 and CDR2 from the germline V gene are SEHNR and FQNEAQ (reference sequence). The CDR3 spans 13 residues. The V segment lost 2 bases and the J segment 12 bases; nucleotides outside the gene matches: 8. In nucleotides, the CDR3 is TGTGCCAGCAGCTTACGGGACAGGGCCGCAGCGTACTTC. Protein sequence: CASSLRDRAAAYF.

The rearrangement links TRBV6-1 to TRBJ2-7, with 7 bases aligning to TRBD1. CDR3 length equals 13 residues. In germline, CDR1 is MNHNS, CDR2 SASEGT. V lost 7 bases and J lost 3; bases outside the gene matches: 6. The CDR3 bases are TGTGCCAGCACTCGGGACAGCCTCTACGAGCAGTACTTC. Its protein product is CASTRDSLYEQYF.